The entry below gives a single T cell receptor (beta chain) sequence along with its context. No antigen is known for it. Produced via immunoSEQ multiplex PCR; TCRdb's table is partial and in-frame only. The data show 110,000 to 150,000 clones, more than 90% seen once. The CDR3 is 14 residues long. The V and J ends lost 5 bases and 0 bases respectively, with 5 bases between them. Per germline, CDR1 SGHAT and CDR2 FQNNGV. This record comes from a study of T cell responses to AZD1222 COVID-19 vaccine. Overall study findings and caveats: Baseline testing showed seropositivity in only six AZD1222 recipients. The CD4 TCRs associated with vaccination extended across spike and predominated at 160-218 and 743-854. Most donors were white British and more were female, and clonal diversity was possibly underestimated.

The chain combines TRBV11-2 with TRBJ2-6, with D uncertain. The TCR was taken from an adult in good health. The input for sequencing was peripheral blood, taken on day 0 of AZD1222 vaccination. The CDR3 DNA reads TGTGCCAGCAGCCCAATCTCTGGGGCCAACGTCCTGACTTTC. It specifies CASSPISGANVLTF.